This T cell receptor (beta chain) originates from a study of shared clonotypes between healthy human individuals. Only Caucasian adults living in Nashville, Tennessee served as donors. The CDR3 contains 14 residues. V was cut by 5 bases and J by 9 bases, with 17 bases left in between. CDR1 and CDR2 (germline): SGHTA, FQGTGA. The repertoire was sequenced with immunoSEQ multiplex PCR; TCRdb's copy has only in-frame clones and lacks some. The table records about 480,000 clones, 75% to 80% of them present only once. This receptor was obtained from a woman in her forties in good health. Some clones in this sample may be carry-over from other donors' samples. The chain employs TRBV7-3 and TRBJ2-1; the D gene is possibly TRBD2 (6 bases). Sequencing was carried out using PBMCs. The CDR3 DNA follows: TGTGCCAGCAGCAAGGGGCGGTCTAGCGTTGAGCAGTTCTTC. It codes for CASSKGRSSVEQFF.